The sequence of this T cell receptor beta chain was determined in a study of blood T cell repertoires in COVID-19. Study at large: COVID-19 samples collected from the United States, Italy and Spain covered acute and convalescent phases. PBMCs, B-cell-depleted T cells, or T cells were the source of the cDNA or gDNA that made up the material.

CDR1 is MNHNY, CDR2 SVGAGI, per germline (reference sequence). There are 14 residues in the CDR3. Per the study methods: Counts of nucleated cells, estimated from reference gene primer amplification, were obtained. Profiling relied on immunoSEQ multiplex PCR, and the TCRdb table lists in-frame clones only, not all of them. V and J calls and clone size are given by that table; D and trimming were obtained from the DNA. The data contain over 150,000 clones, around 87% of them singletons. Comments on this clone: At one end, the junction sequence differs from germline, possibly due to a read error.

The receptor comes from a man in his forties or fifties with active or convalescent COVID-19. Sequences were obtained from peripheral blood. The rearrangement uses TRBV6-6 and TRBJ1-6, with 11 bases lining up with TRBD1. The CDR3 region is CASSRTGGDSPLHF. CDR3 coding DNA: TGTGCCAGCAGTCGGACAGGGGGCGATTCGCCCCTCCACTTT.